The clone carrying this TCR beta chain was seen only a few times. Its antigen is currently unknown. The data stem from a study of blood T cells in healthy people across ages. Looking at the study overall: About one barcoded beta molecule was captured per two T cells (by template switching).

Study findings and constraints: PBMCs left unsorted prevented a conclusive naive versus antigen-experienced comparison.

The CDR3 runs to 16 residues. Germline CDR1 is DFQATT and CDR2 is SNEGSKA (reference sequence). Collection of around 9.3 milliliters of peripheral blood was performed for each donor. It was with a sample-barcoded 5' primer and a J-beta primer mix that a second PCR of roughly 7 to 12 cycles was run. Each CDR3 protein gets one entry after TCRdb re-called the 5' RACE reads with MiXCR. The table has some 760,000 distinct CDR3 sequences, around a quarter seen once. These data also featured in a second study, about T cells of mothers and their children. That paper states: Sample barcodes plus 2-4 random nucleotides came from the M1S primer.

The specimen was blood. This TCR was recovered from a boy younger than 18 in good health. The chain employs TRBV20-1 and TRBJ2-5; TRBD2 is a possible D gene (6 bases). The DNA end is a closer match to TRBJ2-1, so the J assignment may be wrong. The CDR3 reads CSARSWGEQLRDEQFF. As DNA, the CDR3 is TGCAGTGCTAGGAGTTGGGGGGAGCAACTTCGGGATGAGCAGTTCTTC.